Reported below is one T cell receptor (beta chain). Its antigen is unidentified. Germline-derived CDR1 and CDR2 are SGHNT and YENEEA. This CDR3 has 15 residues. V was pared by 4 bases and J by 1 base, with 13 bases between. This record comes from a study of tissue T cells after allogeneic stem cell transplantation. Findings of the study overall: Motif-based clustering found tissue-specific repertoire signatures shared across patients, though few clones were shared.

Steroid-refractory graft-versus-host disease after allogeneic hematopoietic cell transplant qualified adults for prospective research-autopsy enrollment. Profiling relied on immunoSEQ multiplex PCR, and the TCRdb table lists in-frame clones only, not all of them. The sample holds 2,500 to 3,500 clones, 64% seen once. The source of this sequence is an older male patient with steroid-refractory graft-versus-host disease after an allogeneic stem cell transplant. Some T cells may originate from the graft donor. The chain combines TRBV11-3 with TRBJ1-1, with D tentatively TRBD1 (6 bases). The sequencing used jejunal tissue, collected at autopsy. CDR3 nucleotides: TGTGCCAGCAGCTCGGGACACATTTCGAACACTGAAGCTTTCTTT. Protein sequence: CASSSGHISNTEAFF. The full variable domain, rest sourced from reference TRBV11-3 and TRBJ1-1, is EAGVVQSPRYKIIEKKQPVAFWCNPISGHNTLYWYLQNLGQGPELLIRYENEEAVDDSQLPKDRFSAERLKGVDSTLKIQPAELGDSAVYLCASSSGHISNTEAFFGQGTRLTVV.